Listed below are T cell receptor beta chains from one sample, sequenced in a study of response to subunit inactivated influenza vaccine. TCRdb reanalysed the RT-PCR reads using MiXCR and keeps one entry per CDR3 protein. The sample has more than 400,000 distinct CDR3 sequences, approximately 11% seen once; the top ten hold about an eighth. Sequencing used PBMCs from blood, obtained 40 to 50 days after vaccination. These receptors all come from a man aged 50 to 59 who received an inactivated influenza vaccine. The CDR3 runs from the conserved cysteine through the conserved F or W. The D gene is left open where the match is weak.

V gene	J gene	D gene	CDR3 protein
TRBV4-3	TRBJ2-2	TRBD1	CASSPTGRGTGELFF
TRBV7-2	TRBJ1-2	.	CASSSYSPGGYTF
TRBV5-1	TRBJ2-5	.	CASSLPAQHTRQTQYF
TRBV20-1	TRBJ1-5	.	CSASPPAGSQPQHF
TRBV6-2/TRBV6-3	TRBJ1-5	.	CASSYPGRTQPQHF
TRBV6-5	TRBJ2-1	.	CASSYSGTKDSEQFF
TRBV20-1	TRBJ2-3	TRBD2	CSAPTSGRPGAQYF
TRBV12-3/TRBV12-4	TRBJ1-1	TRBD1	CASSLLWDRLNTEAFF
TRBV4-3	TRBJ2-3	.	CASSQGALSTDTQYF
TRBV5-6	TRBJ2-7	TRBD1	CASSFLGQEKYYEQYF
TRBV5-5	TRBJ2-7	TRBD1	CASSLEGTVPSYEQYF
TRBV9	TRBJ2-3	.	CASSPSRDTQYF
TRBV12-3/TRBV12-4	TRBJ2-1	.	CASTPSAGRNEQFF
TRBV29-1	TRBJ2-2	.	CSARLTGEDTGELFF
TRBV12-3/TRBV12-4	TRBJ1-2	TRBD1	CASSLGPRKDRDDGYTF
TRBV20-1	TRBJ2-1	TRBD2	CSASLGLAALRDEQFF
TRBV20-1	TRBJ2-3	.	CSARGWNTQYF
TRBV5-6	TRBJ2-5	TRBD2	CASSLGLAALKETQYF
TRBV29-1	TRBJ2-3	.	CSVVRLSTDTQYF